The source of this T cell receptor (beta chain) is a study of OX40 agonist ivuxolimab in advanced cancers. Assay: immunoSEQ multiplex PCR; the TCRdb copy retains only in-frame clones and omits some. The data show about 20,000 clones, approximately 80% seen once. Germline values: CDR1 SEHNR, CDR2 FQNEAQ (reference sequence). The CDR3 totals 15 residues. V was trimmed by 5 bases and J by 0 bases, leaving 10 bases between them. The clonotype originates from an adult with an advanced solid tumor such as melanoma, head and neck, liver or kidney cancer. Sequenced here: CD4+ or CD8+ T cells sorted from blood, sampled in a trial of the OX40 agonist ivuxolimab. The chain has TRBV7-9 and TRBJ1-4; D gene unclear. CDR3 residues: CASSKDGSTNEKLFF. CDR3 coding DNA: TGTGCCAGCAGCAAGGACGGCTCAACTAATGAAAAACTGTTTTTT.